Sequencing of this TCR beta chain was carried out in a study of T cell responses to AZD1222 COVID-19 vaccine. Clones were read by immunoSEQ multiplex PCR, and TCRdb kept only the in-frame ones, dropping some. The sample contains fewer than 250,000 clones, more than 85% of which appear only once. As regards this clone: The antigen is undetermined.

Study-wide findings and caveats: There were mostly white British donors and more females than males, and clonal diversity was possibly underestimated. It was only 6 or 7 AZD1222 recipients who were seropositive at baseline. The reported proportion of spike-specific TCRs targeting unmutated variant regions was nearly half. Scientists sampled the repertoires only once the peak T cell response had passed.

This CDR3 is 14 amino acids long. The V end lost 5 bases, the J end lost 2 bases, and 12 bases lay between the germline ends. CDR1 SEHNR and CDR2 FQNEAQ come from the germline V gene (reference sequence). This sequence joins TRBV7-9 and TRBJ1-1; possibly TRBD1 for D (5 bases). The source material was peripheral blood, sampled on day 0 of MenACWY control vaccination. The source is an adult in good health. The CDR3 sequence is CASSPGTVNTEAFF. CDR3 nucleotides: TGTGCCAGCAGCCCCGGGACGGTTAACACTGAAGCTTTCTTT.